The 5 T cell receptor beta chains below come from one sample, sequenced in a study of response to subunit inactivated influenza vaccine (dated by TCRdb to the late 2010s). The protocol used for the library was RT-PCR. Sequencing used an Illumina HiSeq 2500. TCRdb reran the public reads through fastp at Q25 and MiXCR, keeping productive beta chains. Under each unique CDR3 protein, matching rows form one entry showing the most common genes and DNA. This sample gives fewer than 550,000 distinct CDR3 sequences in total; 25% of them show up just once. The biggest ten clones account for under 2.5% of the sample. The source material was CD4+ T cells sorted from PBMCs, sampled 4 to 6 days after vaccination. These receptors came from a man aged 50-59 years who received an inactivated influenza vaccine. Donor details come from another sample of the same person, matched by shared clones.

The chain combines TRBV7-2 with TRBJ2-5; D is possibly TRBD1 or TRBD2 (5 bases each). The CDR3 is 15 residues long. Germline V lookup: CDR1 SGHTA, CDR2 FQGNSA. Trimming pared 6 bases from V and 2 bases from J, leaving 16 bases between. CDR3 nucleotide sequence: TGTGCCAGCAGGCTCCAGGGAGTGGCGCAAGAGACCCAGTACTTC. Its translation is CASRLQGVAQETQYF.

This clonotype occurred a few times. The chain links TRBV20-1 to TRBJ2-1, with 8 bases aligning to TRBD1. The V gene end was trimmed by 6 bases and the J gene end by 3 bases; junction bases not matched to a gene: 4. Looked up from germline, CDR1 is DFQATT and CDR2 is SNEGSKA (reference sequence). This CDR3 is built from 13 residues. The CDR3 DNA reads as TGCAGTGCACCCGGGACAGGCTACAATGAGCAGTTCTTC. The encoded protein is CSAPGTGYNEQFF.

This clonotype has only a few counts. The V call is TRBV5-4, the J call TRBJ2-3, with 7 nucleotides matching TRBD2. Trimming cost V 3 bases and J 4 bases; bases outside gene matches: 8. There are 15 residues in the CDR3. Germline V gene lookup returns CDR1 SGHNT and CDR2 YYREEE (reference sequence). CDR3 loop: CASSSRAGVADTQYF. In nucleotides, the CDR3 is TGTGCCAGCAGCTCGCGGGCGGGGGTGGCAGATACGCAGTATTTT.

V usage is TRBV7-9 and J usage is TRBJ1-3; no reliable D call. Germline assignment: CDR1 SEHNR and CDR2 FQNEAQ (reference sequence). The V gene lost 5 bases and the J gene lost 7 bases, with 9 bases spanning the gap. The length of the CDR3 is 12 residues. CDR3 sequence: CASSEGRNTIYF. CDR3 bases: TGTGCCAGCAGCGAGGGCCGCAACACCATATATTTT.

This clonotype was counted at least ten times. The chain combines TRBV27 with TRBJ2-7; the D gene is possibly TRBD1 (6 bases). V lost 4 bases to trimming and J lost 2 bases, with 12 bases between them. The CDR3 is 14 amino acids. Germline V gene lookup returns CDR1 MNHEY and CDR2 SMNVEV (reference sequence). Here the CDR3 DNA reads TGTGCCAGCAGTTCCGGGACACAAACCTACGAGCAGTACTTC. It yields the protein CASSSGTQTYEQYF.